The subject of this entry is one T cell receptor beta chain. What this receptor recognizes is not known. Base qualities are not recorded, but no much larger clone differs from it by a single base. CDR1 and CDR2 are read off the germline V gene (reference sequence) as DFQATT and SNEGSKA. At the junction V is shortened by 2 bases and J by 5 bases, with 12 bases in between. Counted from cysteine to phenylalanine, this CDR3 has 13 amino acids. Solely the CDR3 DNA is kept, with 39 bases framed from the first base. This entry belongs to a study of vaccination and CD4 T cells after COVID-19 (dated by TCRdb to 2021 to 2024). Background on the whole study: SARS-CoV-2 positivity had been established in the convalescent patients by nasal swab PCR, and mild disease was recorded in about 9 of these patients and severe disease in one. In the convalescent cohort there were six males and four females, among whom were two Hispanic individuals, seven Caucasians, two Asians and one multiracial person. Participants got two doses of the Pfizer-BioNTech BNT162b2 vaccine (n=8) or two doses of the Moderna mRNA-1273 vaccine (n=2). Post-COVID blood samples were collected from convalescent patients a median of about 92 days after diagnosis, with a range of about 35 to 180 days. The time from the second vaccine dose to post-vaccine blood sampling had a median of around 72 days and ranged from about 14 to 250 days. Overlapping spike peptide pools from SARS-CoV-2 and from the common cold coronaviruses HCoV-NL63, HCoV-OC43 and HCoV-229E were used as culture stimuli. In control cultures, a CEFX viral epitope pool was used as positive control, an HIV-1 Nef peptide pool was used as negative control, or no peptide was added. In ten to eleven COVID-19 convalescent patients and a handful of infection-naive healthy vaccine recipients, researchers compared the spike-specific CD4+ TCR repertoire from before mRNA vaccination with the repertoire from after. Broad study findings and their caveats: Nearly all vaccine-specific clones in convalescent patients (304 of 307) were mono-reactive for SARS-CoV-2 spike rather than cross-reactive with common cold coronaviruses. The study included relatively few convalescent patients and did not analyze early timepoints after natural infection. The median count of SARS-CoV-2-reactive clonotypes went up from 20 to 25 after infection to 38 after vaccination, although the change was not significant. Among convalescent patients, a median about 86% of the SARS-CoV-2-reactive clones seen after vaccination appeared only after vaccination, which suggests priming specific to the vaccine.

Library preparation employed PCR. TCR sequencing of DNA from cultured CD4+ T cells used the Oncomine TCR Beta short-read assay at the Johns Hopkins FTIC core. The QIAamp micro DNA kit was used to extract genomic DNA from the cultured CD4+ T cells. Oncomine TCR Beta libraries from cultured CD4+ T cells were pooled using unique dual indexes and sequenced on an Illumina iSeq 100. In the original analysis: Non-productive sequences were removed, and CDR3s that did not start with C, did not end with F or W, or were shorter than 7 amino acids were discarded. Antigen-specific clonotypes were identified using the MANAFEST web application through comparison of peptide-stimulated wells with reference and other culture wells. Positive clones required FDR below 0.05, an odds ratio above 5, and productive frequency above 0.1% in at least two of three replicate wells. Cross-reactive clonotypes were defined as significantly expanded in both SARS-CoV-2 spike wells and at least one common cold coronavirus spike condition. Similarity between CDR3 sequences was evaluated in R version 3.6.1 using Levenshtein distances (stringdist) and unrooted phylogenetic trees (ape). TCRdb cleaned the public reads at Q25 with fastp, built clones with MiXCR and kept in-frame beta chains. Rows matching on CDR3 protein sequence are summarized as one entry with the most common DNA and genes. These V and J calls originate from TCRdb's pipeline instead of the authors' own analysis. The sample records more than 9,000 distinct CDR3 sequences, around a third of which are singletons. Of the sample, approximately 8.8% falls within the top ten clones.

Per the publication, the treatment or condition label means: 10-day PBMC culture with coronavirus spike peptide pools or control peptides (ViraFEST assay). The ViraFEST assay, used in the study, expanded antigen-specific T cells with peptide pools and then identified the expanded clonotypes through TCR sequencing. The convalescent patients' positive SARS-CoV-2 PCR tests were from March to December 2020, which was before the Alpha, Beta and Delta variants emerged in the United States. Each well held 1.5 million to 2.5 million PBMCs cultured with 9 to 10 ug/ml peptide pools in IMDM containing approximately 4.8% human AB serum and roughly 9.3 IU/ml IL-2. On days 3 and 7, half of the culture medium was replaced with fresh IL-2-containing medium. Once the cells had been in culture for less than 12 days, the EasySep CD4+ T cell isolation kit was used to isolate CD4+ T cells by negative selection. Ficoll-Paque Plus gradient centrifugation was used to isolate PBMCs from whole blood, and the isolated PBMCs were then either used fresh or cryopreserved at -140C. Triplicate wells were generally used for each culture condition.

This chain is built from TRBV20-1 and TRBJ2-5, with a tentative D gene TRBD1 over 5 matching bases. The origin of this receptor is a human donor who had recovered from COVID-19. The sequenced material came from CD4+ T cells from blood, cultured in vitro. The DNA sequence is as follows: TGCAGTGCTAGATACGGCCCAGGGGAGACCCAGTACTTC. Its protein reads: CSARYGPGETQYF.